This T cell receptor beta chain was sequenced for a study of cytomegalovirus exposure and HLA in healthy donors. The study ran its PCR with 60 Vbeta and 13 Jbeta primers. Only in-frame clones appear in the TCRdb table, and some are missing; sequencing was by immunoSEQ multiplex PCR. The repertoire holds some 170,000 clones, with roughly 72% as singletons. The CDR3 sequence is 14 residues long. CDR1 SGHRS and CDR2 YFSETQ come from the germline V gene. Trimming left V 0 bases short and J 7 bases short, with 10 bases between. General study findings and limits: Some segments of the V type, notably TRBV6-2 and TRBV6-3, were excluded as indistinguishable. As confirmed in vitro, a few CMV-associated chains were specific for CMV antigens.

As regards this clone: Its cognate antigen is unknown.

The rearrangement joins TRBV5-1 to TRBJ1-4; the D is unclear. Sequenced material: PBMCs. The receptor's source is a woman aged 40 to 50 in good health and CMV-seronegative. DNA of the CDR3: TGCGCCAGCAGCTTGGGGGAGGCAGGTGAAAAACTGTTTTTT. Encoded protein: CASSLGEAGEKLFF.